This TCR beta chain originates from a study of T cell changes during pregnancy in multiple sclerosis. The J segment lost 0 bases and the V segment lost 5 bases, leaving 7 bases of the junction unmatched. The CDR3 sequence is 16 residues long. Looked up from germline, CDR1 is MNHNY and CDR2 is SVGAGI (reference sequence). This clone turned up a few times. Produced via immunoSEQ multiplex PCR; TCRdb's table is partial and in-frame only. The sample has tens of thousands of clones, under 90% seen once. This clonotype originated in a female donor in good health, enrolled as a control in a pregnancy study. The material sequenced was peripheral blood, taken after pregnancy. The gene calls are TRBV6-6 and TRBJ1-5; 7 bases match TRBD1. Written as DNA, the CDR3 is TGTGCCAGCAGTACAACAGGGGTGTTTAGCAATCAGCCCCAGCATTTT. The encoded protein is CASSTTGVFSNQPQHF.